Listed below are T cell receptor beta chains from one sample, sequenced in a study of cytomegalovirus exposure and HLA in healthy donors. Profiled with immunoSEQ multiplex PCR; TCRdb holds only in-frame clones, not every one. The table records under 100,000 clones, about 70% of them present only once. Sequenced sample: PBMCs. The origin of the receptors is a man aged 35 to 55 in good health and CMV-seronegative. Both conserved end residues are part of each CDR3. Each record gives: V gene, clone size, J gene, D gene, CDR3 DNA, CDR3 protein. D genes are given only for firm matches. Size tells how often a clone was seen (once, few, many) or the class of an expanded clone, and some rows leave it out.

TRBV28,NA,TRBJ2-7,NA,TGTGCCAGCAGTCTCAGGGCCCTCGAGCAGTACTTC,CASSLRALEQYF
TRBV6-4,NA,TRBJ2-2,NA,TGTGCCAGCAGTGACCATAGGTTAGGCCTAGATTGTTTGGCGGGCGGGGAGCTGTTTTTT,CASSDHRLGLDCLAGGELFF
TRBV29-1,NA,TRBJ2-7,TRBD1,TGCAGCGTTAAACCGGGACAGGGGTACGAGCAGTACTTC,CSVKPGQGYEQYF
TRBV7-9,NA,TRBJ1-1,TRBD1,TGTGCCAGCAGCTTAGTTACAGGGGCTGGCCTTGGGAACACTGAAGCTTTCTTT,CASSLVTGAGLGNTEAFF
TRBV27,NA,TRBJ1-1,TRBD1,TGTGCCAGCAGTTTAGTTGGGACAGGGGCCACTGAAGCTTTCTTT,CASSLVGTGATEAFF
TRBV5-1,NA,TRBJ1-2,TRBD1,TGCGCCAGCACCCCTCGCTCCGGGACAGGGATCTATGGCTACACCTTC,CASTPRSGTGIYGYTF
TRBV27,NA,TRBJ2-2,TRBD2,TGTGCCAGCACCGCGGGGGTCTACACCGGGGAGCTGTTTTTT,CASTAGVYTGELFF
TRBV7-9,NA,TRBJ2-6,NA,TGTGCCAGCAGCCAAAGGAGGGTGAGCTCTGGGGCCAACGTCCTGACTTTC,CASSQRRVSSGANVLTF
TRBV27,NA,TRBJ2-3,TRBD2,TGTGCCAGCAGTTTCAGCGGGGGGGCCAGCACAGATACGCAGTATTTT,CASSFSGGASTDTQYF
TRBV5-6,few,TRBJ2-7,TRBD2,TGTGCCAGCAGCGGCGGGACTAGCGGGGGGGGCCCCGTCTCCTACGAGCAGTACTTC,CASSGGTSGGGPVSYEQYF
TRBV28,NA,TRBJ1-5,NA,TGTGCCAGCAGTTTAGGTGGCGGGGGCCGCAATCAGCCCCAGCATTTT,CASSLGGGGRNQPQHF
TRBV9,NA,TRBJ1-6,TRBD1,TGTGCCAGCAGCATCACGGACAGGGGGCCTTCACCCCTCCACTTT,CASSITDRGPSPLHF
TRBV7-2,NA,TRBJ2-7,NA,TGTGCCAGCAGCTTCCGGACTCTTCCCTACGAGCAGTACTTC,CASSFRTLPYEQYF
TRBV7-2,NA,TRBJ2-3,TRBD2,TGTGCCAGCAGCGTTACCCCAGGGCGGGGGGGGGTTGATACGCAGTATTTT,CASSVTPGRGGVDTQYF
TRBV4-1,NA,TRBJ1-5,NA,TGCGCCAGCAGCCCCGTTGAGGGAGGAGTGCCCCAGCATTTT,CASSPVEGGVPQHF
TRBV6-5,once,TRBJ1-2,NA,TGTGCCAGCAGTTACTCAAGGGCAGGGGCGCGGGGCTACACCTTC,CASSYSRAGARGYTF
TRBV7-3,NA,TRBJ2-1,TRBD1,TGTGCCAGCAGCCCGGGACAGGGAAACTACAATGAGCAGTTCTTC,CASSPGQGNYNEQFF
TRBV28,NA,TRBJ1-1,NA,TGTGCCAGCAGTTTTCCAGATGAAGCTTTCTTT,CASSFPDEAFF
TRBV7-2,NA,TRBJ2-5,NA,TGTGCCAGCAGCTTAGCTTTAGCGACCCAAGAGACCCAGTACTTC,CASSLALATQETQYF
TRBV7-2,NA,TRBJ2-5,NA,TGTGCCAGCAGCTTACTGTACTGCCCTTATTACTTC,CASSLLYCPYYF
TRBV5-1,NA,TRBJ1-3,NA,TGCGCCAGCAGCTTGGGTCAAGGAAACACCATATATTTT,CASSLGQGNTIYF
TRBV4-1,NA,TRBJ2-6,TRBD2,TGCGCCAGCAGCCAATTCGGGGGGGTCGGTGGGGCCAACGTCCTGACTTTC,CASSQFGGVGGANVLTF
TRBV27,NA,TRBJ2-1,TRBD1,TGTGCCAGCAGTTTACCCGGGACAGGCTACAATGAGCAGTTCTTC,CASSLPGTGYNEQFF
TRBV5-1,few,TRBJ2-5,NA,TGCGCCAGCAGCTTGGAACTAGGGAAAGAGACCCAGTACTTC,CASSLELGKETQYF
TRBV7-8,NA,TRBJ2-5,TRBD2,TGTGCCAGCAGCTTAATAGCGGGTTGGGCTGGGGAGACCCAGTACTTC,CASSLIAGWAGETQYF
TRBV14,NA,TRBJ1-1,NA,TGTGCCAGCAGACAAGGTCCAGGGTCTGAAGCTTTCTTT,CASRQGPGSEAFF
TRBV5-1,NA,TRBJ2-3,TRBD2,TGCGCCAGCAGCCCTCTAGCGGGGGAAACAGATACGCAGTATTTT,CASSPLAGETDTQYF
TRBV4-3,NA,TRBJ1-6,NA,TGCGCCAGGGGCCATTGTCCTAATTCACCCCTCCACTTT,CARGHCPNSPLHF
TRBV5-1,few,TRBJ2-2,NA,TGCGCCAGCAGCTTTGAGGGGAACACCGGGGAGCTGTTTTTT,CASSFEGNTGELFF
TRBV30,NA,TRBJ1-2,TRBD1,TGTGCCTGGAGTCCGGGACAGGGGTCCTTC,CAWSPGQGSF
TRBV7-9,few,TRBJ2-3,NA,TGTGCCAGCAGCTTAACTGTCTCTAGCACAGATACGCAGTATTTT,CASSLTVSSTDTQYF
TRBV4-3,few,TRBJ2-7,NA,TGCGCCAGCAGCCAAGAGTACAGCACCTACGAGCAGTACTTC,CASSQEYSTYEQYF
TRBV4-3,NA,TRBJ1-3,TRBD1,TGCGCCAGCAGCCAAGTGGACAGGGGGCCCGGAAACACCATATATTTT,CASSQVDRGPGNTIYF
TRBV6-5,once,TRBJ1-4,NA,TGTGCCAGCAGTTACAACAGGGATGAAAAACTGTTTTTT,CASSYNRDEKLFF
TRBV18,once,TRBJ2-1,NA,TGTGCCAGCTCAATCCTAGGCAATGAGCAGTTCTTC,CASSILGNEQFF
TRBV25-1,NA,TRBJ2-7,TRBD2,TGTGCCAGCAGTGAATTGGGACTAGCGGGGATCGAGCAGTACTTC,CASSELGLAGIEQYF